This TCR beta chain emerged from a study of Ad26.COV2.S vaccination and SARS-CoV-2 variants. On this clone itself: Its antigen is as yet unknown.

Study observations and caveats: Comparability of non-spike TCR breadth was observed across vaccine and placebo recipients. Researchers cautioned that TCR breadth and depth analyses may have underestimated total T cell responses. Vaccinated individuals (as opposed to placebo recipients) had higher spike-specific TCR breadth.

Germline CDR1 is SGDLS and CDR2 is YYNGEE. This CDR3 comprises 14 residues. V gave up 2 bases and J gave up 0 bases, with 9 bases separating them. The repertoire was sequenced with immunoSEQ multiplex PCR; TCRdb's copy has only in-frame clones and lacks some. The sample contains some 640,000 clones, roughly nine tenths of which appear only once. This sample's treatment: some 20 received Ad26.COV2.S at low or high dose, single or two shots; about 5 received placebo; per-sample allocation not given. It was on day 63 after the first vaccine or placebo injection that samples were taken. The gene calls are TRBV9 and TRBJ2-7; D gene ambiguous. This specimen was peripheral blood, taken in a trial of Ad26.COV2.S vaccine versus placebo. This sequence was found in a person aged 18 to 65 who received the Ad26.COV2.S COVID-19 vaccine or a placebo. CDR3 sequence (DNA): TGTGCCAGCAGCGTGTGGCTGGACTCCTACGAGCAGTACTTC. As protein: CASSVWLDSYEQYF.